This T cell receptor (beta chain) was sequenced during a study of T cells in Graves' hyperthyroidism and ophthalmopathy. Study details: Specimen type is peripheral blood, collected at initial diagnosis prior to any treatment.

This clonotype was picked up a small number of times. Its cognate antigen is unknown. Using RNA transcripts as the source, TCR beta CDR3 regions were amplified. A set of HTBI primers served as the primers for a first-round RT-PCR of the TCR CDR3. TCRdb fed the multiplex PCR reads into MiXCR, producing one record per CDR3 protein. The sample has over 250,000 distinct CDR3 sequences; about 20% are singletons. Pregnant or lactating patients were excluded, as were those with uncontrolled infection or other autoimmune disease. Germline V CDR1 and CDR2: MDHEN, SYDVKM. The CDR3 contains 13 residues. With 5 bases clipped from V and 3 bases from J, the junction kept 3 bases outside the gene matches. General study findings and limits: Blood held most thyroid clonotypes expanded above 0.001 frequency.

Specimen: blood. V is TRBV28 and J is TRBJ1-2; 7 bases fit TRBD1. The receptor was derived from a young man with Graves' ophthalmopathy. In nucleotides, the CDR3 is TGTGCCAGCAGTACCGGGACAGACTATGGCTACACCTTC. As protein: CASSTGTDYGYTF.